These 20 T cell receptor beta chains were sequenced from one sample in a study of cytotoxic CD8 clonotypes in ibrutinib-treated CLL. The protocol was immunoSEQ multiplex PCR, while the TCRdb copy is restricted to in-frame clones and leaves out a portion. The data show more than 35,000 clones, 71% seen once. This sample comprised PBMCs, obtained at disease progression, from a patient treated with ibrutinib. Every receptor here comes from a human donor with chronic lymphocytic leukemia.

This chain joins TRBV27 and TRBJ2-7; D gene uncertain. CDR1 MNHEY and CDR2 SMNVEV come from the germline V gene (reference sequence). Trimming cost V 7 bases and J 1 base, with 11 bases left between them. CDR3 length: 13 residues. Here the CDR3 reads CASKEIGSYEQYF. The CDR3 nucleotides are TGTGCCAGCAAAGAGATTGGGTCCTACGAGCAGTACTTC.

The chain couples TRBV7-8 to TRBJ1-1; 11 bases line up with TRBD1. The CDR3 runs to 15 residues. Germline loops: CDR1 SGHVS, CDR2 FQNEAQ. Germline trimming cut 1 base from V and 7 bases from J; bases unmatched to any gene: 5. In nucleotides, the CDR3 is TGTGCCAGCAGCTTAGATGGGACAGGGGGAATTGAAGCTTTCTTT. Translating gives CASSLDGTGGIEAFF.

The CDR3 sequence: CASSRGTLRGETQYF. As DNA, the CDR3 is TGCGCCAGCAGCCGCGGGACACTTAGGGGGGAGACCCAGTACTTC. The genes are TRBV5-1 and TRBJ2-5; D is tentatively TRBD1 or TRBD2 (6 bases each). The germline V gene encodes CDR1 SGHRS and CDR2 YFSETQ. Trimming shortened V by 4 bases and J by 5 bases, and 18 bases separated the two germline ends. The CDR3 totals 15 residues.

This sequence joins TRBV5-1 and TRBJ1-6; maybe TRBD1 (6 bases). Germline CDR1 is SGHRS and CDR2 is YFSETQ. Deletions cut 4 bases from V and 9 bases from J, with 20 bases between. This CDR3 has 16 amino acids. The CDR3 sequence is CASSPRTALDLSPLHF. In DNA, the CDR3 is TGCGCCAGCAGCCCTCGGACAGCATTGGACCTTTCACCCCTCCACTTT. Drawing the rest from reference TRBV5-1 and TRBJ1-6, the complete variable domain is KAGVTQTPRYLIKTRGQQVTLSCSPISGHRSVSWYQQTPGQGLQFLFEYFSETQRNKGNFPGRFSGRQFSNSRSEMNVSTLELGDSALYLCASSPRTALDLSPLHFGNGTRLTVT.

The chain has TRBV11-2 and TRBJ1-6; TRBD1 agrees at 7 bases. Unmatched junction bases numbered 11, after V lost 6 bases and J lost 9 bases. The CDR3 length is 15 residues. Germline V gene lookup returns CDR1 SGHAT and CDR2 FQNNGV. The CDR3 DNA reads TGTGCCAGCAGTTCCGCCGGGACAGCTGTTTCACCCCTCCACTTT. It translates to CASSSAGTAVSPLHF. The full variable domain, in which reference TRBV11-2 and TRBJ1-6 provide the parts outside the CDR3, is EAGVAQSPRYKIIEKRQSVAFWCNPISGHATLYWYQQILGQGPKLLIQFQNNGVVDDSQLPKDRFSAERLKGVDSTLKIQPAKLEDSAVYLCASSSAGTAVSPLHFGNGTRLTVT.

The chain combines TRBV19 with TRBJ1-1, with D tentatively TRBD1 (6 bases). Germline-derived CDR1 and CDR2 are LNHDA and SQIVND (reference sequence). The CDR3 extends over 13 amino acids. Trimming pared 6 bases from V and 5 bases from J, leaving 13 bases between. CDR3 coding DNA: TGTGCCAGTAGATCCCAAGGGGGTACTGAAGCTTTCTTT. Translated: CASRSQGGTEAFF.

This clone occurred once. V is TRBV2 and J is TRBJ1-2, with D perhaps matching TRBD1 (5 bases). Deletions cut 5 bases from V and 5 bases from J, with 12 bases between. This CDR3 is built from 13 residues. Germline V gene data show CDR1 as SNHLY and CDR2 as FYNNEI. CDR3 nucleotides: TGTGCCAGCAGTTCCGGGACTTTGTATGGCTACACCTTC. This codes for CASSSGTLYGYTF.

This sequence joins TRBV2 and TRBJ1-5, with 7 bases aligning to TRBD1. The CDR3 totals 14 residues. V trimming: 3 bases; J trimming: 6 bases; junction bases outside the gene matches: 5. Germline V lookup: CDR1 SNHLY, CDR2 FYNNEI. As DNA, the CDR3 is TGTGCCAGCAGTGACCAGGGGGGGGCTCAGCCCCAGCATTTT. This sequence encodes CASSDQGGAQPQHF.

A single count supports this clone. The J gene is TRBJ2-3, the V gene TRBV27; a weak D match, TRBD2 (6 bases). V shed 2 bases and J shed 5 bases, with 20 bases lying between them. Germline CDR1 is MNHEY and CDR2 is SMNVEV (reference sequence). This CDR3 contains 17 residues. CDR3 in amino acids: CASSLESSGWTVDTQYF. Written as DNA, the CDR3 is TGTGCCAGCAGTTTAGAGTCCAGCGGGTGGACGGTAGATACGCAGTATTTT.

This clone came up a few times. This CDR3 is also generated by other DNA sequences in the sample. V is TRBV25-1 and J is TRBJ1-1; D gene ambiguous. The CDR3 runs 14 residues. The germline V and J ends were trimmed by 1 base and 4 bases, with 10 bases remaining between them. Germline lookup yields CDR1 MGHDK and CDR2 SYGVNS. The CDR3, as DNA: TGTGCCAGCAGTGAATCGGGTAGGGCCACTGAAGCTTTCTTT. Its protein is CASSESGRATEAFF.

The rearrangement uses TRBV6-5 and TRBJ1-1; TRBD1 matches at 7 bases. Trimming cost V 7 bases and J 2 bases; bases outside gene matches: 7. Germline assignment: CDR1 MNHEY and CDR2 SVGAGI. CDR3 length equals 14 residues. CDR3 sequence (DNA): TGTGCCAGCATCCTACAGGGGACCAACACTGAAGCTTTCTTT. Protein sequence: CASILQGTNTEAFF.

The chain links TRBV11-3 to TRBJ2-1; either TRBD1 or TRBD2 may supply D (5 bases each). CDR3 size: 11 residues. V lost 1 base and J 10 bases, leaving 5 bases between the germline ends. The germline V gene encodes CDR1 SGHNT and CDR2 YENEEA. CDR3 in DNA: TGTGCCAGCAGCTTAGGGGGGGAGCAGTTCTTC. It translates to CASSLGGEQFF.

The chain links TRBV15 to TRBJ2-7; D is uncertain. Germline V gene lookup returns CDR1 LNHNV and CDR2 YYDKDF (reference sequence). V was pared by 0 bases and J by 4 bases, with 7 bases between. This CDR3 is 13 amino acids long. In DNA, the CDR3 is TGTGCCACCAGCAGAGATTCGGGTTACGAGCAGTACTTC. It codes for CATSRDSGYEQYF.

In this sample, this clone turned up once. The junction departs from germline at one end; a sequencing error may be responsible. The CDR3 sequence is CASTLGGGGTVQETQYF. CDR3 nucleotide sequence: TGTGCCAGCACCTTGGGTGGAGGCGGGACAGTCCAAGAGACCCAGTACTTC. The V gene is TRBV5-4, the J gene TRBJ2-5; TRBD1 might be the D (7 bases). The CDR3 has 17 residues. In germline, CDR1 is SGHNT, CDR2 YYREEE (reference sequence). Complete variable domain (other parts from reference TRBV5-4 and TRBJ2-5): ETGVTQSPTHLIKTRGQQVTLRCSSQSGHNTVSWYQQALGQGPQFIFQYYREEENGRGNFPPRFSGLQFPNYSSELNVNALELDDSALYLCASTLGGGGTVQETQYFGPGTRLLVL.

The rearrangement uses TRBV10-3 and TRBJ1-5, with 10 positions matching TRBD1. The germline V gene encodes CDR1 ENHRY and CDR2 SYGVKD. This CDR3 contains 13 residues. J gave up 5 bases and V 10 bases, and 5 bases lay outside the gene matches. CDR3 protein: CATTTGGDQPQHF. CDR3 coding DNA: TGTGCCACCACGACAGGGGGCGATCAGCCCCAGCATTTT.

This clone has only a few counts. The CDR3 bases are TGCAGCGCAACCGCCGGGACAGGGGCAGTTGGCTACACCTTC. The encoded protein is CSATAGTGAVGYTF. The chain is built from TRBV29-1 and TRBJ1-2, with 10 bases identical to TRBD1. This CDR3 contains 14 residues. V lost 7 bases, J lost 7 bases, and 12 bases stayed unmatched. Germline V gene sequence: CDR1 SQVTM, CDR2 ANQGSEA.

The rearrangement uses TRBV29-1 and TRBJ2-7, with 10 nucleotides matching TRBD2. V shed 3 bases and J 4 bases; nucleotides not matched to a gene: 3. CDR3 length: 13 residues. Germline CDR1 SQVTM, CDR2 ANQGSEA. CDR3 sequence: CSVDASGGYEQYF. Here the CDR3 DNA reads TGCAGCGTTGATGCTAGCGGGGGTTACGAGCAGTACTTC.

V is TRBV10-3 and J is TRBJ1-2; D is possibly TRBD1 (6 bases). Germline CDR1 and CDR2: ENHRY and SYGVKD. This CDR3 has 11 residues. V lost 6 bases and J lost 7, with 9 bases in between. The CDR3 sequence is CAIRDSSGYTF. As DNA, the CDR3 is TGTGCCATCAGGGACAGCAGTGGCTACACCTTC.

The chain has TRBV2 and TRBJ2-3; 9 bases are shared with TRBD1. The length of the CDR3 is 15 residues. The germline V gene has CDR1 SNHLY and CDR2 FYNNEI. V shed 6 bases and J 0 bases; nucleotides not matched to a gene: 4. CDR3 sequence reads: CASRADRGSTDTQYF. CDR3 coding DNA: TGTGCCAGCAGGGCGGACAGGGGTAGCACAGATACGCAGTATTTT.

The rearrangement uses TRBV11-3 and TRBJ2-3, with D possibly being TRBD2 (5 bases). This CDR3 has 15 amino acids. V dropped 2 bases and J dropped 1 base, with 10 bases sitting between them. Germline lookup yields CDR1 SGHNT and CDR2 YENEEA. In DNA, the CDR3 is TGTGCCAGCAGCTTATCGGGGTTACGCACAGATACGCAGTATTTT. Translated, it gives CASSLSGLRTDTQYF.